This T cell receptor (beta chain) was captured in a study of T cells in Graves' hyperthyroidism and ophthalmopathy (dated by TCRdb to between 2019 and 2020). Context from the whole study: Peripheral blood was sampled at the time of initial diagnosis, prior to any treatment. To identify TCR V-J signatures that set the groups apart, the researchers used a discovery cohort of about a hundred patients, made up of approximately 43 with Graves' ophthalmopathy and some 60 with stable Graves' hyperthyroidism. Whether ophthalmopathy could be predicted prospectively was tested in an independent validation cohort made up of under 20 hyperthyroidism patients plus 17 patients who later progressed to ophthalmopathy. For training and testing, the 100 patients in the discovery cohort were randomly divided in a 7:3 ratio. In several Graves' hyperthyroidism patients, the study also compared T-cell repertoires from thyroid tissue with T-cell repertoires from blood. After blood sampling, hyperthyroidism patients were treated with methimazole at a starting dose of 30 mg daily, and ophthalmopathy patients were treated with high-dose intravenous methylprednisolone. According to the paper, TCR Vbeta CDR3 sequencing was carried out on 135 peripheral blood samples, which came from some 41 ophthalmopathy, around 74 hyperthyroidism and approximately 17 progressor patients.

This clonotype was detected many times. Its specific antigen is unknown. The input lacks base qualities; no much larger clone sits a single base away. TCR beta CDR3 regions were amplified from RNA transcripts. For the first round of RT-PCR on the TCR CDR3, the HTBI primer set was used together with the Qiagen OneStep RT-PCR kit. A second multiplex PCR round built the libraries, followed by size selection and purification. Libraries were sequenced paired-end with 100 bp reads on an Illumina HiSeq2000. Per the source publication's procedure: SOAPnuke was used to process the raw data, throwing out any read that contained adapters or uncalled bases, had a mean Phred below 15, or lacked an exact constant-primer or identifier match. COPE v1.2.5 was used to merge high-quality paired reads, and clonotypes were defined as unique nucleotide sequences. MiTCR v1.1 was used to align the clonotypes against IMGT TRBV, TRBD and TRBJ reference segments. Only V-J combinations with frequency above 0.0001, covering about 99% of repertoires, were analysed. The TCS score was defined as the ratio of F50 (clonal expansion) to E x V (chaos), calculated using BLOSUM62-based TCRdist between CDR3 peptides within each V-J. Welch's t-statistics and random forest reduced just over 500 V-J features to 10 to 15, which were used in a naive Bayes classifier (R e1071). The public reads were run again by TCRdb, first through fastp at Q25 and then through MiXCR, and only productive beta chains were kept. When rows share a CDR3 protein, they turn into one entry using the most common DNA and genes. It is TCRdb's table, rather than the study itself, that gives the V and J calls and clone size. For this sample there are 380,000 or so distinct CDR3 sequences; 14% appear just once. The leading ten clones occupy 20% to 25% of the sample.

Summary of the overall study and its limitations: Most expanded thyroid clonotypes (frequency above 0.001) were also detected in blood, a finding suggesting that blood repertoires may reflect thyroid immune responses. Sample size was not statistically predetermined, and investigators were not blinded to group allocation. In cross-validation, a model built on a 13 V-J signature told ophthalmopathy apart from stable hyperthyroidism with roughly 87% sensitivity and approximately 81% specificity, and in testing the same model reached 80%/75%. In validation, the model predicted progression to ophthalmopathy with 55% to 71% sensitivity and 72.22% specificity, a median of about six months before onset.

V gives up 2 bases and J gives up 4 bases, and the segment between their germline ends measures 9 bases. From its cysteine to its phenylalanine, the CDR3 spans 13 amino acids. Solely the CDR3 DNA is kept, with 39 bases framed from the first base. Via the germline V gene (reference sequence), CDR1 is GTSNPN and CDR2 SVGIG. Graves' hyperthyroidism was defined as stable when no progression to ophthalmopathy occurred over 18 months of follow-up. The hyperthyroidism patients were between 18 and 65 years old and newly diagnosed, with a disease duration of less than 2 months. Patients with uncontrolled infections, other autoimmune diseases, pregnancy or lactation were excluded. Clinical symptoms, serum thyroxine and TRAb, thyroid ultrasound, and orbital computed tomography formed the basis for the diagnoses. Ficoll-Paque density gradient centrifugation was used to isolate PBMCs from 9.5 to 10 ml of fresh peripheral blood. Total RNA was extracted with Trizol reagent, and quality was checked on an Agilent 2100 Bioanalyzer.

The material sequenced was blood. The chain links TRBV30 with TRBJ1-5; no D gene can be assigned with confidence. The clonotype was recovered from a woman in her twenties or thirties with Graves' hyperthyroidism. For the CDR3, the sequence is CAWSRGINQPQHF. The DNA sequence is given as TGTGCCTGGAGTAGAGGGATAAATCAGCCCCAGCATTTT.